Here is one T cell receptor beta chain with its context. The target antigen is unknown. The source of the sample is a study of CD8 T cells in ankylosing spondylitis. General study points: Significantly higher representation of disease-linked clones was reported for matched ankylosing spondylitis synovial fluid. Made up of about eight highly homologous variants, a TCR beta motif appeared characteristic of ankylosing spondylitis blood.

A quantitative 5'-RACE method, one with molecular barcodes, was used to make TCR beta libraries. TCRdb redid the calling of the 5' RACE reads with MiXCR, one entry per CDR3 protein. The top ten hold about 14% of the sample, which has 150,000 or so distinct CDR3 sequences, around a tenth seen once. The germline gives CDR1 MNHEY, CDR2 SVGEGT. This CDR3 has 17 residues. V was pared by 3 bases and J by 3 bases, with 8 bases of the junction left unmatched. The source of this sequence is a female donor with ankylosing spondylitis or in good health (not recorded which). The sample was blood, either unsorted or a sorted T cell fraction (not recorded which). The chain combines TRBV6-2 or TRBV6-3 with TRBJ2-6; 7 positions agree with TRBD1. CDR3 amino acids: CASSYQGVGLGANVLTF. The CDR3 coding sequence is TGTGCCAGCAGTTATCAGGGGGTTGGACTTGGGGCCAACGTCCTGACTTTC.